This passage covers 4 T cell receptor beta chains from one sample sequenced in a study of blood T cells in healthy people across ages (dated by TCRdb to 2015 to 2017). The library was generated by 5' RACE. This sample was sequenced with an Illumina HiSeq 2500. The second PCR ran for roughly 7 to 12 cycles and used a J-beta primer mix along with a sample-barcoded 5' primer. The public reads were run again by TCRdb, first through fastp at Q25 and then through MiXCR, and only productive beta chains were kept. Rows are combined by CDR3 protein, so each entry shows the most common genes and DNA. For this sample the table gives roughly 700,000 distinct CDR3 sequences, of which 25% were detected only once. The ten largest clones add up to 9.4% of the sample. The same sample was also studied in work on T cells of mothers and their children.

Sequenced material: blood. These receptors came from a boy younger than 18 in good health.

This clonotype has only a few counts. The chain has TRBV27 and TRBJ2-1, with 9 bases identical to TRBD1. The assigned J gene may be wrong: the sequence end matches TRBJ2-7 better. The CDR3 is 15 amino acids. CDR1 is MNHEY, CDR2 SMNVEV, per germline (reference sequence). Here the CDR3 reads CASSLTGTGSGEQYF. CDR3 sequence (DNA): TGTGCCAGCAGTTTAACGGGGACAGGGAGCGGGGAGCAGTACTTC.

The rearrangement links TRBV20-1 to TRBJ2-7; D is tentatively TRBD1 or TRBD2 (5 bases each). The CDR3 is 14 residues long. Germline V gene lookup returns CDR1 DFQATT and CDR2 SNEGSKA (reference sequence). V lost 3 bases, J lost 4 bases, and 16 bases lay in between. CDR3: CSARDSGRAYEQYF. The DNA of the CDR3 is TGCAGTGCTAGGGACTCGGGACGAGCATACGAGCAGTACTTC.

This clonotype was seen a handful of times. A read error may account for a junction end that differs from germline. DNA for the CDR3: TGCGCCAGCAGTAATTACAAAGACTACGAGCAGTACTTC. Translating gives CASSNYKDYEQYF. This chain joins TRBV27 and TRBJ2-7, with unresolved D. CDR3 length: 13 amino acids. From germline, CDR1 is MNHEY and CDR2 SMNVEV (reference sequence).

This clonotype came up a few times. J is TRBJ1-4 and V is TRBV9; D is uncertain. Germline CDR1 is SGDLS and CDR2 is YYNGEE. The CDR3 extends over 14 amino acids. V lost 4 bases and J 6 bases, leaving 13 bases between the germline ends. DNA for the CDR3: TGTGCCAGCAGCACCCCCGGGTCTCATGAAAAACTGTTTTTT. Its protein is CASSTPGSHEKLFF.